This T cell receptor (beta chain) was identified during a study of blood T cells in healthy people across ages. There are many counts of this clonotype. Germline values: CDR1 MNHEY, CDR2 SMNVEV (reference sequence). The CDR3 runs to 15 residues. With 3 bases removed from V and 0 bases from J, the gap between germline ends came to 9 bases. Alongside a J-beta primer mix, a sample-barcoded 5' primer served in a second PCR lasting about 7 to 12 cycles. TCRdb called the 5' RACE reads again in MiXCR, with one record for every CDR3 protein. The repertoire consists of 600,000 or so distinct CDR3 sequences, with less than 35% occurring once and the leading ten covering 15% to 19%.

The material sequenced was blood. The receptor was isolated from a woman older than 75 in good health. This chain joins TRBV27 and TRBJ2-1; the D gene could be TRBD1 or TRBD2 (5 bases each). The CDR3: CASSFEGISYNEQFF. The CDR3 DNA follows: TGTGCCAGCAGTTTCGAGGGGATCTCCTACAATGAGCAGTTCTTC.